The clone carrying this TCR beta chain was detected a few times. Per the germline V gene, CDR1 is SGHVS and CDR2 is FQNEAQ. The V segment lost 5 bases and the J segment 7 bases; nucleotides outside the gene matches: 11. The CDR3 has 15 amino acids. TCR beta CDR3 regions were amplified from RNA transcripts. Primed by the HTBI set, a first-round RT-PCR was run on the TCR CDR3. TCRdb itself ran the multiplex PCR reads through MiXCR, one entry per CDR3 protein. The table includes about half a million distinct CDR3 sequences, roughly 21% detected once. These data are taken from a study of T cells in Graves' hyperthyroidism and ophthalmopathy.

This clonotype was obtained from a man aged 40-49 years with Graves' ophthalmopathy. The sample comprised blood. The V and J genes are TRBV7-8 and TRBJ2-1; the match to TRBD2 covers 7 bases. The CDR3 bases are TGTGCCAGCAGCACAAGCGGGAATGTGAAAAATGAGCAGTTCTTC. Translation gives CASSTSGNVKNEQFF.